Following are 21 T cell receptor beta chains from one sample sequenced in a study of T-cell reconstitution after alpha-beta-depleted transplantation in children. During its preparation, the TCRbeta library received unique molecular identifiers. TCRdb processed the PCR reads anew with MiXCR; each CDR3 protein has one entry. This table holds under 350,000 distinct CDR3 sequences, more than 8% found once. The sample here was PBMCs from the stem cell graft donor, taken from the stem cell graft. All receptors derive from a human donor who donated a stem cell graft to a child with SCID.

The V gene is TRBV4-2, the J gene TRBJ1-4; no firm D call. Germline V gene sequence: CDR1 LGHNA, CDR2 YNFKEQ. V was trimmed by 1 base and J by 5 bases, leaving 14 bases between them. This CDR3 comprises 16 residues. CDR3: CASSQGEGLPNEKLFF. CDR3 coding DNA: TGTGCCAGCAGCCAAGGGGAGGGCCTACCAAATGAAAAACTGTTTTTT.

This clonotype was seen more than once but under ten times. V is TRBV14 and J is TRBJ2-7; D is unresolved. Trimming pared 2 bases from V and 2 bases from J, leaving 13 bases between. The germline V gene encodes CDR1 SGHDN and CDR2 FVKESK. This CDR3 region has 15 residues. CDR3 sequence: CASSQTASGAYEQYF. The CDR3 DNA reads TGTGCCAGCAGCCAAACGGCGTCTGGGGCCTACGAGCAGTACTTC.

In its sample, this clonotype was seen many times. The rearrangement links TRBV7-9 to TRBJ1-4; unclear D gene. The CDR3 sequence is 14 residues long. The V and J ends lost 4 bases and 4 bases respectively, with 10 bases between them. CDR1 and CDR2 from the germline V gene are SEHNR and FQNEAQ (reference sequence). The CDR3 here is CASSSPGLNEKLFF. CDR3 sequence (DNA): TGTGCCAGCAGCTCGCCCGGTCTTAATGAAAAACTGTTTTTT.

This clonotype was detected only a few times. The gene calls are TRBV5-1 and TRBJ1-1; the D is unclear. This CDR3 region has 13 residues. The V end was cut by 3 bases, the J end by 5 bases, with 11 bases between. Germline loops: CDR1 SGHRS, CDR2 YFSETQ. CDR3 residues: CASSSSGRTEAFF. The CDR3 bases are TGCGCCAGCAGCTCTTCCGGGCGGACTGAAGCTTTCTTT.

At least ten counts were recorded for this clonotype. The V and J genes are TRBV3-1 and TRBJ2-1; D is unresolved. The germline CDR1 and CDR2 sequences are LGHDT and YNNKEL (reference sequence). Deletions cut 1 base from V and 9 bases from J, with 10 bases between. The CDR3 runs to 13 residues. CDR3 bases: TGTGCCAGCAGCCAAGGTACCAGTGGTGAGCAGTTCTTC. Protein: CASSQGTSGEQFF.

The rearrangement joins TRBV7-2 to TRBJ2-1; D is unclear. Germline CDR1 reads SGHTA; CDR2 reads FQGNSA. The CDR3 has 15 residues. V lost 1 base, J lost 1 base, and 8 bases lay in between. CDR3 protein: CASSLGGLSYNEQFF. The DNA for the CDR3 is TGTGCCAGCAGCTTAGGAGGTCTATCCTACAATGAGCAGTTCTTC.

This clonotype was picked up a small number of times. The CDR3, as DNA: TGTGCCAGCAGCTTAGGACAGGGGGTAGGCTCACCCCTCCACTTT. It yields the protein CASSLGQGVGSPLHF. The rearrangement links TRBV5-6 to TRBJ1-6, with 10 bases fitting TRBD1. Per germline, CDR1 SGHDT and CDR2 YYEEEE. Trimming at V came to 2 bases and at J to 10 bases, leaving 6 bases not matched to a gene. The CDR3 is made up of 15 amino acids.

The genes are TRBV12-5 and TRBJ2-1, with D perhaps given as TRBD1 or TRBD2 (5 bases each). The V end was cut by 6 bases, the J end by 6 bases, with 18 bases between. Germline CDR1 reads LGHNT; CDR2 reads FRNRAP. This CDR3 has 15 amino acids. Here the CDR3 reads CASGPPGTQPNEQFF. CDR3 DNA: TGTGCTAGTGGCCCTCCCGGGACCCAACCCAATGAGCAGTTCTTC.

This clonotype has a count of ten or more. This chain links TRBV5-5 with TRBJ1-4; D might be TRBD1 (5 bases). The CDR3 spans 15 residues. From germline, CDR1 is SGHKS and CDR2 YYEKEE (reference sequence). Trimming took off 1 base at V and 7 bases at J, with 14 bases between the two ends. The CDR3 DNA reads TGTGCCAGCAGCTTGTTTGGGGGAGAGGGTGAAAAACTGTTTTTT. Residues: CASSLFGGEGEKLFF.

The gene calls are TRBV3-1 and TRBJ2-1; 8 bases line up with TRBD2. This CDR3 contains 14 residues. In germline, CDR1 is LGHDT, CDR2 YNNKEL (reference sequence). V trimming: 10 bases; J trimming: 7 bases; junction bases outside the gene matches: 12. CDR3: CATAPGGARNEQFF. CDR3 coding DNA: TGTGCCACCGCACCGGGGGGGGCGCGTAATGAGCAGTTCTTC.

This clonotype was seen a few times. The chain carries TRBV29-1 and TRBJ2-1, with 9 bases lining up with TRBD2. After removal of 6 bases from V and 5 bases from J, the junction contained 20 bases not matched to a gene. There are 18 residues in the CDR3. Germline V gene lookup returns CDR1 SQVTM and CDR2 ANQGSEA. CDR3 residues: CSVRARGKASGTDNEQFF. The DNA for the CDR3 is TGCAGCGTACGCGCCAGGGGGAAGGCTAGCGGGACCGACAATGAGCAGTTCTTC.

This clonotype was observed at least ten times. The V gene is TRBV7-2, the J gene TRBJ2-7; D call uncertain. Germline lookup yields CDR1 SGHTA and CDR2 FQGNSA. Trimming cost V 6 bases and J 0 bases, with 6 bases left between them. The CDR3 is 12 amino acids. For the CDR3, the DNA is TGTGCCAGCAGTAAAACCTCCTACGAGCAGTACTTC. This codes for CASSKTSYEQYF.

The genes are TRBV5-1 and TRBJ2-2; 7 bases are shared with TRBD2. V shed 4 bases and J 0 bases; nucleotides not matched to a gene: 6. This CDR3 contains 16 residues. Germline assignment: CDR1 SGHRS and CDR2 YFSETQ. As DNA, the CDR3 is TGCGCCAGCAGCCTAGGCGGGGGACCGAACACCGGGGAGCTGTTTTTT. This codes for CASSLGGGPNTGELFF.

The chain has TRBV27 and TRBJ1-1; no definite D call. This CDR3 is built from 14 residues. Trimming cost V 4 bases and J 2 bases, with 11 bases left between them. Germline V CDR1 and CDR2: MNHEY, SMNVEV (reference sequence). CDR3 bases: TGTGCCAGCAGTTCCATCGACGGTAACACTGAAGCTTTCTTT. Its protein product is CASSSIDGNTEAFF.

Remarks on this clonotype: Compared with germline, one end of the junction differs, possibly owing to a read error. V usage is TRBV20-1 and J usage is TRBJ2-3, with D perhaps TRBD1 or TRBD2 (5 bases each). The CDR3 is 16 residues long. CDR1 and CDR2 from the germline V gene are DFQATT and SNEGSKA (reference sequence). CDR3 coding DNA: TGCTGTGCTAGAGATCTAGAGGGGAAGAGCACAGATACGCAGTATTTT. As protein: CCARDLEGKSTDTQYF.

V is TRBV10-3 and J is TRBJ2-1; D ambiguous. This CDR3 is 17 amino acids long. The V gene lost 3 bases and the J gene lost 0 bases, with 15 bases spanning the gap. Germline V gives CDR1 ENHRY, CDR2 SYGVKD. DNA for the CDR3: TGTGCCATCAGTGAAGTTCCTTCTACAAGCTCCTACAATGAGCAGTTCTTC. Its translation is CAISEVPSTSSYNEQFF.

The rearrangement uses TRBV6-4 and TRBJ2-3; D call uncertain. In germline, CDR1 is MRHNA, CDR2 SNTAGT. V was trimmed by 0 bases and J by 7 bases, leaving 5 bases between them. The CDR3 has 12 residues. Here the CDR3 reads CASSDSANTQYF. DNA of the CDR3: TGTGCCAGCAGTGACTCAGCGAATACGCAGTATTTT.

At least ten counts were recorded for this clonotype. V and J are TRBV6-2 or TRBV6-3 and TRBJ2-1; possible D gene TRBD1, 5 bases. Germline assignment: CDR1 MNHEY and CDR2 SVGEGT. The CDR3 spans 15 residues. V dropped 6 bases and J dropped 6 bases, with 18 bases sitting between them. In nucleotides, the CDR3 is TGTGCCAGCAGACCCCGGCAGGGAAGGCGCAATGAGCAGTTCTTC. This codes for CASRPRQGRRNEQFF.

This clonotype was counted at least ten times. The rearrangement uses TRBV4-1 and TRBJ1-6, with D uncertain. Looked up from germline, CDR1 is MGHRA and CDR2 is YSYEKL. The length of the CDR3 is 12 residues. The V end lost 1 base, the J end lost 10 bases, and 5 bases lay between the germline ends. The DNA of the CDR3 is TGCGCCAGCAGCCAAGTTGGATCACCCCTCCACTTT. Encoded protein: CASSQVGSPLHF.

The chain couples TRBV2 to TRBJ2-5; tentatively, D is TRBD2 (5 bases). V dropped 7 bases and J dropped 2 bases, with 11 bases sitting between them. The V gene's germline CDR1 is SNHLY and CDR2 FYNNEI. The CDR3 spans 13 residues. DNA for the CDR3: TGTGCCAGCACCCCAGCGGTACAAGAGACCCAGTACTTC. Its translation is CASTPAVQETQYF.

The rearrangement uses TRBV12-3 or TRBV12-4 and TRBJ1-2, with 7 bases matching TRBD1. This CDR3 is built from 16 residues. Trimming took 5 bases from V and 2 from J; bases not matched to a gene: 11. CDR3 amino acids: CASSPKDREANYGYTF. The CDR3 DNA follows: TGTGCCAGCAGTCCGAAAGACAGGGAGGCGAACTATGGCTACACCTTC.